The 32 T cell receptor beta chains presented below share a single source sample, sequenced in a study of blood T cell repertoires in COVID-19. Produced via immunoSEQ multiplex PCR; TCRdb's table is partial and in-frame only. The profile covers around 320,000 clones, with 90% appearing a single time and approximately 4% taken by the ten largest. The sample was PBMCs or T cells enriched from blood (not recorded which). Receptors originate from a woman between 18 and 30 years old with acute COVID-19.

This clone was seen a handful of times. The chain couples TRBV28 to TRBJ1-2, with D unresolved. The V end lost 6 bases, the J end lost 4 bases, and 18 bases lay between the germline ends. Germline V gene data show CDR1 as MDHEN and CDR2 as SYDVKM. The CDR3 has 15 residues. CDR3 region: CASSSLGWEGYGYTF. The CDR3 coding sequence is TGTGCCAGCAGCTCTCTAGGTTGGGAGGGCTATGGCTACACCTTC.

This chain connects TRBV6-5 to TRBJ2-1; 10 bases are shared with TRBD2. Trimming at V came to 5 bases and at J to 8 bases, leaving 6 bases not matched to a gene. There are 14 residues in the CDR3. Germline loops: CDR1 MNHEY, CDR2 SVGAGI. The CDR3 protein is CASSRASGRDEQFF. The DNA for the CDR3 is TGTGCCAGCAGTAGAGCTAGCGGGAGAGATGAGCAGTTCTTC.

J is TRBJ2-7 and V is TRBV28, with 7 bases matching TRBD2. Trimming cost V 3 bases and J 4 bases; bases outside gene matches: 9. Germline CDR1 reads MDHEN; CDR2 reads SYDVKM. The CDR3 extends over 15 amino acids. CDR3 region: CASSFAQRGLYEQYF. The CDR3, as DNA: TGTGCCAGCAGTTTCGCCCAGCGGGGTTTATACGAGCAGTACTTC.

The CDR3 DNA reads TGTGCCAGCAGTTTAGTACAGCCGAACACTGAAGCTTTCTTT. Amino acids: CASSLVQPNTEAFF. The V call is TRBV28, the J call TRBJ1-1; no reliable D call. The germline V gene encodes CDR1 MDHEN and CDR2 SYDVKM. This CDR3 comprises 14 residues. The V end lost 2 bases, the J end lost 1 base, and 8 bases lay between the germline ends.

The rearrangement links TRBV28 to TRBJ2-7; TRBD2 is a possible D gene (6 bases). This CDR3 is built from 16 residues. The V end lost 5 bases, the J end lost 5 bases, and 22 bases lay between the germline ends. CDR1 is MDHEN and CDR2 is SYDVKM in the germline V gene. CDR3: CASSTLGRGMDDEQYF. DNA of the CDR3: TGTGCCAGCAGTACCCTGGGGCGGGGCATGGATGACGAGCAGTACTTC. The full variable domain, in which reference TRBV28 and TRBJ2-7 provide the parts outside the CDR3, is DVKVTQSSRYLVKRTGEKVFLECVQDMDHENMFWYRQDPGLGLRLIYFSYDVKMKEKGDIPEGYSVSREKKERFSLILESASTNQTSMYLCASSTLGRGMDDEQYFGPGTRLTVT.

CDR3 coding DNA: TGTGCCATCAGTGATATCGCGGGGAACACTGAAGCTTTCTTT. This translates into CAISDIAGNTEAFF. V usage is TRBV10-3 and J usage is TRBJ1-1; D gene uncertain. Germline CDR1 reads ENHRY; CDR2 reads SYGVKD. CDR3 length equals 14 residues. Trimming removed 3 bases from V and 1 base from J, with 9 bases in between.

Points on this clone: This sample also contains other DNA sequences that code for the same CDR3. V and J are TRBV11-3 and TRBJ1-1; 9 positions match TRBD1. This CDR3 is built from 15 residues. V dropped 2 bases and J dropped 2; count of bases not matched to a gene: 3. CDR1 is SGHNT and CDR2 is YENEEA in the germline V gene. This CDR3 reads CASSLSGQGNTEAFF. CDR3 sequence (DNA): TGTGCCAGCAGCTTATCGGGACAGGGTAACACTGAAGCTTTCTTT.

This chain uses TRBV27 with TRBJ1-5; D unresolved. V was clipped by 5 bases and J by 0 bases, with 5 bases between them. The CDR3 length is 13 residues. Germline CDR1 MNHEY, CDR2 SMNVEV (reference sequence). CDR3 amino acids: CASSPHSNQPQHF. CDR3 sequence (DNA): TGTGCCAGCAGTCCCCATAGCAATCAGCCCCAGCATTTT.

This clone was recorded only once. The V gene is TRBV5-1, the J gene TRBJ2-7; 13 nucleotides line up with TRBD2. The ends lost 4 bases at V and 6 bases at J; junction bases unmatched: 10. The CDR3 loop spans 16 amino acids. Per germline, CDR1 SGHRS and CDR2 YFSETQ. In nucleotides, the CDR3 is TGCGCCAGCAGCCCACCGGGACTAGCGGGACTCTCCGAGCAGTACTTC. It yields the protein CASSPPGLAGLSEQYF.

The chain has TRBV9 and TRBJ1-2; 8 bases are a match to TRBD1. CDR1 and CDR2 from the germline V gene are SGDLS and YYNGEE. The CDR3 is 15 residues long. Trimming removed 0 bases from V and 4 bases from J; junction bases left unmatched: 5. This CDR3 reads CASSVGDRLSYGYTF. In nucleotides, the CDR3 is TGTGCCAGCAGCGTAGGGGACAGGCTTTCCTATGGCTACACCTTC.

V usage is TRBV5-4 and J usage is TRBJ1-3, with D possibly being TRBD1 (5 bases). V shed 4 bases and J shed 0 bases, with 17 bases lying between them. CDR3 length equals 17 residues. Germline V gives CDR1 SGHNT, CDR2 YYREEE (reference sequence). The CDR3: CASSAGTVHFSGNTIYF. Written as DNA, the CDR3 is TGTGCCAGCAGCGCCGGGACTGTGCATTTCTCTGGAAACACCATATATTTT. Full variable domain (rest looked up from reference TRBV5-4 and TRBJ1-3): ETGVTQSPTHLIKTRGQQVTLRCSSQSGHNTVSWYQQALGQGPQFIFQYYREEENGRGNFPPRFSGLQFPNYSSELNVNALELDDSALYLCASSAGTVHFSGNTIYFGEGSWLTVV.

V usage is TRBV19 and J usage is TRBJ1-6, with 8 bases matching TRBD1. J lost 10 bases, V lost 6 bases, and 5 bases had no gene match. Germline V CDR1 and CDR2: LNHDA, SQIVND (reference sequence). The CDR3 is 13 residues long. The CDR3 sequence is CASRTQGESPLHF. In DNA form, the CDR3 reads TGTGCCAGTAGGACACAGGGGGAATCACCCCTCCACTTT.

The V and J genes are TRBV27 and TRBJ1-4; tentatively, D is TRBD1 (5 bases). The CDR3 consists of 14 residues. The germline V and J ends were trimmed by 3 bases and 4 bases, with 9 bases remaining between them. Germline values: CDR1 MNHEY, CDR2 SMNVEV (reference sequence). CDR3 amino acids: CASSFRGVNEKLFF. Written as DNA, the CDR3 is TGTGCCAGCAGTTTTCGGGGGGTTAATGAAAAACTGTTTTTT. Full variable domain (rest looked up from reference TRBV27 and TRBJ1-4): EAQVTQNPRYLITVTGKKLTVTCSQNMNHEYMSWYRQDPGLGLRQIYYSMNVEVTDKGDVPEGYKVSRKEKRNFPLILESPSPNQTSLYFCASSFRGVNEKLFFGSGTQLSVL.

Worth noting for this clone: Different DNA sequences within this sample yield the same CDR3. The chain links TRBV6-5 to TRBJ2-7; D gene uncertain. Per germline, CDR1 MNHEY and CDR2 SVGAGI. V was cut by 0 bases and J by 3 bases, with 6 bases left in between. The CDR3 length is 13 residues. CDR3 bases: TGTGCCAGCAGTTACTCGAGAAGCTACGAGCAGTACTTC. This translates into CASSYSRSYEQYF.

The chain links TRBV7-9 to TRBJ2-1, with 7 bases lining up with TRBD1. The germline V gene encodes CDR1 SEHNR and CDR2 FQNEAQ (reference sequence). The trim removed 0 bases at V and 5 bases at J, leaving 1 base unmatched. CDR3 length equals 14 residues. CDR3 DNA sequence: TGTGCCAGCAGCTTAGCCGGGACAGACAATGAGCAGTTCTTC. The encoded protein is CASSLAGTDNEQFF. Based on the CDR3 plus reference TRBV7-9 and TRBJ2-1, the full variable domain is DTGVSQNPRHKITKRGQNVTFRCDPISEHNRLYWYRQTLGQGPEFLTYFQNEAQLEKSRLLSDRFSAERPKGSFSTLEIQRTEQGDSAMYLCASSLAGTDNEQFFGPGTRLTVL.

Comments on this clone: Other DNA sequences in this sample translate to the same CDR3. V usage is TRBV30 and J usage is TRBJ1-5; TRBD1 might be the D (5 bases). Trimming removed 0 bases from V and 5 bases from J, with 8 bases in between. The germline V gene has CDR1 GTSNPN and CDR2 SVGIG (reference sequence). The CDR3 extends over 13 amino acids. The CDR3 spells CAWSVQGDQPQHF. DNA for the CDR3: TGTGCCTGGAGTGTACAAGGGGATCAGCCCCAGCATTTT.

The chain carries TRBV3-1 (or the pseudogene TRBV3-2) and TRBJ2-1, with TRBD2 identical over 15 bases. CDR1 LGHDT and CDR2 YNNKEL come from the germline V gene (reference sequence). V was pared by 4 bases and J by 5 bases, with 9 bases of the junction left unmatched. The CDR3 is made up of 18 amino acids. As DNA, the CDR3 is TGTGCCAGCAGCCCGGGACTAGCGGGAGGAGGCCCGGACAATGAGCAGTTCTTC. It is translated as CASSPGLAGGGPDNEQFF.

For the CDR3, the DNA is TGTGCCAGTAATCGTGCGGGACTCTATGAGCAGTTCTTC. Its translation: CASNRAGLYEQFF. This chain joins TRBV19 and TRBJ2-1, with D maybe TRBD2 (6 bases). There are 13 residues in the CDR3. In germline, CDR1 is LNHDA, CDR2 SQIVND (reference sequence). Trimming took 7 bases from V and 8 from J, leaving 15 bases between them.

This clone was observed a few times. The J gene is TRBJ2-5, the V gene TRBV27, with D possibly matching TRBD2 (6 bases). The germline V and J ends were trimmed by 3 bases and 1 base, with 12 bases remaining between them. Germline assignment: CDR1 MNHEY and CDR2 SMNVEV (reference sequence). The CDR3 covers 15 residues. Here the CDR3 DNA reads TGTGCCAGCAGTTTGTTGGGAGGCACCCAAGAGACCCAGTACTTC. Amino acid sequence: CASSLLGGTQETQYF.

This sequence joins TRBV24-1 and TRBJ1-2; D is unresolved. CDR1 and CDR2 (germline): KGHDR, SFDVKD. The length of the CDR3 is 14 residues. Between the trimmed V and J ends, which lost 5 bases and 8 bases, there was a span of 17 bases. The CDR3 is CATSGEADAKGYTF. The CDR3 DNA follows: TGTGCCACCAGTGGGGAGGCAGACGCTAAGGGCTACACCTTC.

The rearrangement joins TRBV11-2 to TRBJ2-7; 7 positions match TRBD2. Unmatched junction bases numbered 5, after V lost 1 base and J lost 2 bases. CDR1 SGHAT and CDR2 FQNNGV come from the germline V gene. The CDR3 length is 15 residues. CDR3 coding DNA: TGTGCCAGCAGCTTAGGGGAGGGAAGGGCCTACGAGCAGTACTTC. This translates into CASSLGEGRAYEQYF.

The chain is built from TRBV28 and TRBJ2-7; no clear D gene. CDR1 is MDHEN and CDR2 is SYDVKM in the germline V gene. V lost 5 bases to trimming and J lost 0 bases, with 11 bases between them. The CDR3 is 14 residues long. CDR3: CASSPRLDSYEQYF. The CDR3 bases are TGTGCCAGCAGTCCCCGACTGGACTCCTACGAGCAGTACTTC.

This clone was seen once. The rearrangement joins TRBV5-1 to TRBJ1-1; TRBD1 matches 9 bases. V shed 2 bases, J shed 1 base, and the junction held 9 bases outside the gene matches. Germline V gene sequence: CDR1 SGHRS, CDR2 YFSETQ. The CDR3 consists of 17 residues. The DNA of the CDR3 is TGCGCCAGCAGCTTACAGGGGGCGCCTAGCCAGAACACTGAAGCTTTCTTT. Translating it yields CASSLQGAPSQNTEAFF. Using reference TRBV5-1 and TRBJ1-1 for the parts outside the CDR3, the full variable domain is KAGVTQTPRYLIKTRGQQVTLSCSPISGHRSVSWYQQTPGQGLQFLFEYFSETQRNKGNFPGRFSGRQFSNSRSEMNVSTLELGDSALYLCASSLQGAPSQNTEAFFGQGTRLTVV.

The chain carries TRBV7-9 and TRBJ2-2, with 10 bases aligning to TRBD2. The CDR3 is 18 amino acids. Per the germline V gene, CDR1 is SEHNR and CDR2 is FQNEAQ (reference sequence). V gave up 7 bases and J gave up 1 base; unmatched junction bases: 12. This CDR3 is CASTLRASGSRNTGELFF. The CDR3 nucleotides are TGTGCCAGCACCCTGAGGGCTAGCGGGAGTCGGAACACCGGGGAGCTGTTTTTT.

The CDR3 DNA reads as TGTGCCATCAGTTGGACTAGCGGTGAGCAGTTCTTC. It encodes CAISWTSGEQFF. The genes are TRBV10-3 and TRBJ2-1, with 10 bases matching TRBD2. The CDR3 runs 12 residues. The germline gives CDR1 ENHRY, CDR2 SYGVKD. V trimming: 5 bases; J trimming: 9 bases; junction bases outside the gene matches: 1.

The count of this clone is one. The genes are TRBV7-6 and TRBJ2-1; D might be TRBD1 (5 bases). Germline CDR1 reads SGHVS; CDR2 reads FNYEAQ. V lost 5 bases, J lost 2 bases, and 13 bases lay in between. This CDR3 is built from 15 residues. The CDR3 region is CASSVDSSTYNEQFF. The DNA of the CDR3 is TGTGCCAGCAGCGTAGACAGTTCTACCTACAATGAGCAGTTCTTC. The full variable domain, completed using reference TRBV7-6 and TRBJ2-1, is GAGVSQSPRYKVTKRGQDVALRCDPISGHVSLYWYRQALGQGPEFLTYFNYEAQQDKSGLPNDRFSAERPEGSISTLTIQRTEQRDSAMYRCASSVDSSTYNEQFFGPGTRLTVL.

The count of this clone is one. This chain links TRBV7-9 with TRBJ2-7; TRBD2 matches at 9 bases. Germline values: CDR1 SEHNR, CDR2 FQNEAQ (reference sequence). The CDR3 totals 13 residues. The V and J ends lost 6 bases and 1 base, in that order; junction bases with no gene match: 1. CDR3 region: CASRREGSYEQYF. As DNA, the CDR3 is TGTGCCAGCAGGCGGGAGGGATCCTACGAGCAGTACTTC. The full variable domain, its missing parts supplied by reference TRBV7-9 and TRBJ2-7, is DTGVSQNPRHKITKRGQNVTFRCDPISEHNRLYWYRQTLGQGPEFLTYFQNEAQLEKSRLLSDRFSAERPKGSFSTLEIQRTEQGDSAMYLCASRREGSYEQYFGPGTRLTVT.

The chain is built from TRBV6-5 and TRBJ2-7, with D possibly TRBD1 on 6 matching bases. This CDR3 region has 14 residues. Germline V gene lookup returns CDR1 MNHEY and CDR2 SVGAGI. The germline V and J ends were trimmed by 6 bases and 5 bases, with 17 bases remaining between them. The CDR3 nucleotides read TGTGCCAGCAGGATACAGGGCCTAAGGAACGAGCAGTACTTC. Translation: CASRIQGLRNEQYF.

This clone was observed a single time. The CDR3 region has the DNA TGTGCCAGCAGTTTACCAGGGGCCCAGCGATTCTTCAATCAGCCCCAGCATTTT. This translates into CASSLPGAQRFFNQPQHF. The rearrangement links TRBV28 to TRBJ1-5, with D possibly matching TRBD1 (6 bases). The germline gives CDR1 MDHEN, CDR2 SYDVKM. Trimming pared 2 bases from V and 3 bases from J, leaving 20 bases between. The CDR3 runs to 18 residues. Full variable domain (missing parts from reference TRBV28 and TRBJ1-5): DVKVTQSSRYLVKRTGEKVFLECVQDMDHENMFWYRQDPGLGLRLIYFSYDVKMKEKGDIPEGYSVSREKKERFSLILESASTNQTSMYLCASSLPGAQRFFNQPQHFGDGTRLSIL.

This clone has only a few counts. The rearrangement joins TRBV19 to TRBJ1-1; 7 bases agree with TRBD1. The germline gives CDR1 LNHDA, CDR2 SQIVND (reference sequence). The junction had 4 bases not matched to a gene; V was cut back by 6 bases and J by 3 bases. The CDR3 is 13 amino acids. DNA for the CDR3: TGTGCCAGTAGACTTACAGGGGACACTGAAGCTTTCTTT. It is translated as CASRLTGDTEAFF.

The chain uses TRBV15 and TRBJ1-1, with a weak D call TRBD1 (6 bases). The germline CDR1 and CDR2 sequences are LNHNV and YYDKDF (reference sequence). Trimming removed 0 bases from V and 10 bases from J, with 12 bases in between. The CDR3 runs 13 residues. CDR3 residues: CATSRDFKGGAFF. For the CDR3, the DNA is TGTGCCACCAGCAGAGATTTCAAAGGGGGAGCTTTCTTT. Full variable domain (rest looked up from reference TRBV15 and TRBJ1-1): DAMVIQNPRYQVTQFGKPVTLSCSQTLNHNVMYWYQQKSSQAPKLLFHYYDKDFNNEADTPDNFQSRRPNTSFCFLDIRSPGLGDTAMYLCATSRDFKGGAFFGQGTRLTVV.

The V and J genes are TRBV9 and TRBJ2-3; D possibly corresponds to TRBD2 (6 bases). The CDR3 totals 12 residues. Trimming removed 4 bases at V and 9 bases at J, with 12 bases between. Germline loops: CDR1 SGDLS, CDR2 YYNGEE. DNA of the CDR3: TGTGCCAGCAGCTCGACTAGTGACACGCAGTATTTT. The encoded protein is CASSSTSDTQYF.